This T cell receptor (beta chain) is drawn from a study of blood T cell repertoires in COVID-19. The assay was immunoSEQ multiplex PCR, and TCRdb's table has in-frame clones only and misses some. Seen here are a few hundred thousand clones, 80% to 90% observed once, and the top ten hold about 3%. The CDR3 covers 15 residues. Germline V gene data show CDR1 as MDHEN and CDR2 as SYDVKM. The germline V and J ends were trimmed by 4 bases and 0 bases, with 12 bases remaining between them. The chain employs TRBV28 and TRBJ1-1; D is unresolved. This receptor was obtained from a woman younger than 45 with active or convalescent COVID-19. Sequencing was performed on peripheral blood. The chain's CDR3 is CASSSASGLNTEAFF. The CDR3 nucleotides read TGTGCCAGCAGTTCAGCGTCGGGGTTGAACACTGAAGCTTTCTTT. The variable domain in full, completed from reference TRBV28 and TRBJ1-1, reads DVKVTQSSRYLVKRTGEKVFLECVQDMDHENMFWYRQDPGLGLRLIYFSYDVKMKEKGDIPEGYSVSREKKERFSLILESASTNQTSMYLCASSSASGLNTEAFFGQGTRLTVV.